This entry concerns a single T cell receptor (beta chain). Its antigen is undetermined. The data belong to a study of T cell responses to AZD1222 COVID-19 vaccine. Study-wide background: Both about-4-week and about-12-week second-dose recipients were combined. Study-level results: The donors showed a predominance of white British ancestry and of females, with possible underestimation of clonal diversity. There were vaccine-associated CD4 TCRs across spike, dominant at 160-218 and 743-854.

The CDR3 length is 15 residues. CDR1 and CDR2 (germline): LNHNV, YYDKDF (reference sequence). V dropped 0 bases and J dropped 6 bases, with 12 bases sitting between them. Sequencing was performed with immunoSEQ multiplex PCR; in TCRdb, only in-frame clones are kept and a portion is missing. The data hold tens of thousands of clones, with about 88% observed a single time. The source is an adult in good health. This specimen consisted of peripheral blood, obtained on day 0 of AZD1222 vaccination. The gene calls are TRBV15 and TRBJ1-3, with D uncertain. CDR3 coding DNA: TGTGCCACCAGCAGAGAAGTACGTCCTCCAAACACCATATATTTT. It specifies CATSREVRPPNTIYF.